Following are 16 T cell receptor beta chains from one sample sequenced in a study of PD-1 blockade in classical Hodgkin lymphoma. Profiled with immunoSEQ multiplex PCR; TCRdb holds only in-frame clones, not every one. The sample consists of approximately 44,000 clones, approximately 70% of them appearing once. Time point here: cycle 4 day 1 (C4D1), after 6 weeks of nivolumab. Following autologous stem cell transplantation, relapse occurred in every patient, and exposure to brentuximab vedotin varied. The sample in question was peripheral blood mononuclear cells (PBMCs), obtained before the fourth cycle of nivolumab. All receptors come from a human donor with classical Hodgkin lymphoma.

The gene calls are TRBV11-1 and TRBJ1-1, with D unresolved. The CDR3 sequence is 14 residues long. V lost 2 bases and J 2 bases, leaving 9 bases between the germline ends. Germline lookup yields CDR1 SGHAT and CDR2 FQDESV (reference sequence). The CDR3 protein is CASSLLRINTEAFF. The CDR3 coding sequence is TGTGCCAGCAGCTTACTCCGAATCAACACTGAAGCTTTCTTT.

CDR3 DNA sequence: TGTGCCAGCAGCGGCCGGGACGGAACCTACGAGCAGTACTTC. Amino acid sequence: CASSGRDGTYEQYF. The rearrangement links TRBV7-9 to TRBJ2-7; D is possibly TRBD1 or TRBD2 (5 bases each). This CDR3 has 14 amino acids. CDR1 SEHNR and CDR2 FQNEAQ come from the germline V gene (reference sequence). Trimming shortened V by 5 bases and J by 2 bases, and 13 bases separated the two germline ends.

The DNA of the CDR3 is TGTGCCAGCAGCTTAGTCGGGACAGAGTTATACGAGCAGTACTTC. This sequence encodes CASSLVGTELYEQYF. The rearrangement joins TRBV7-6 to TRBJ2-7; 7 bases map to TRBD1. V shed 1 base and J 4 bases; nucleotides not matched to a gene: 7. The CDR3 consists of 15 residues. Germline CDR1 and CDR2: SGHVS and FNYEAQ.

This clone was seen only a few times. The J gene is TRBJ1-1, the V gene TRBV7-9, with no clear D. Germline CDR1 reads SEHNR; CDR2 reads FQNEAQ (reference sequence). This CDR3 comprises 14 residues. V lost 2 bases and J 0 bases, leaving 7 bases between the germline ends. The CDR3 region has the DNA TGTGCCAGCAGCTTATCCAGGTTGAACACTGAAGCTTTCTTT. Its protein product is CASSLSRLNTEAFF.

The chain employs TRBV11-3 and TRBJ2-3; D is unclear. Trimming removed 0 bases from V and 2 bases from J, with 3 bases in between. Germline-derived CDR1 and CDR2 are SGHNT and YENEEA. This CDR3 contains 13 residues. This CDR3 reads CASSLEDTDTQYF. The CDR3 DNA is TGTGCCAGCAGCTTAGAGGACACAGATACGCAGTATTTT. The variable domain in full, completed from reference TRBV11-3 and TRBJ2-3, reads EAGVVQSPRYKIIEKKQPVAFWCNPISGHNTLYWYLQNLGQGPELLIRYENEEAVDDSQLPKDRFSAERLKGVDSTLKIQPAELGDSAVYLCASSLEDTDTQYFGPGTRLTVL.

This clone was seen a few times. V gene TRBV27 combines with J gene TRBJ1-1; TRBD1 might be the D (6 bases). With 2 bases removed from V and 4 bases from J, the gap between germline ends came to 8 bases. The germline V gene encodes CDR1 MNHEY and CDR2 SMNVEV (reference sequence). The CDR3 loop spans 13 amino acids. The CDR3 sequence is CASSLARGTEAFF. The CDR3 DNA reads TGTGCCAGCAGTTTAGCCAGGGGCACTGAAGCTTTCTTT.

J is TRBJ2-7 and V is TRBV30, with D possibly matching TRBD1 (6 bases). The CDR3 sequence is 12 residues long. V lost 3 bases and J lost 3, with 9 bases in between. Germline-derived CDR1 and CDR2 are GTSNPN and SVGIG (reference sequence). CDR3 DNA sequence: TGTGCCTGGAGCCCGGACAGCTACGAGCAGTACTTC. This translates into CAWSPDSYEQYF.

The chain has TRBV28 and TRBJ1-1; D perhaps matches TRBD1 (6 bases). Germline V CDR1 and CDR2: MDHEN, SYDVKM. The CDR3 runs 14 residues. V lost 5 bases and J lost 6, with 16 bases in between. CDR3 sequence reads: CASSPAGTPAEAFF. The CDR3 coding sequence is TGTGCCAGCAGTCCGGCCGGGACACCGGCTGAAGCTTTCTTT.

This chain connects TRBV2 to TRBJ2-7; D may be TRBD2 (6 bases). CDR1 is SNHLY, CDR2 FYNNEI, per germline. V shed 5 bases and J shed 3 bases, with 11 bases lying between them. The CDR3 has 13 amino acids. CDR3 loop: CASSPPGDYEQYF. CDR3 sequence (DNA): TGTGCCAGCAGTCCCCCGGGGGACTACGAGCAGTACTTC.

The table lists this clone with a count of one. The chain carries TRBV9 and TRBJ1-2; D gene ambiguous. The CDR3 runs to 13 residues. Trimming cost V 0 bases and J 4 bases, with 7 bases left between them. Germline loops: CDR1 SGDLS, CDR2 YYNGEE. The CDR3 region has the DNA TGTGCCAGCAGCGTAGGCGGTAGCTATGGCTACACCTTC. Its translation: CASSVGGSYGYTF.

Here the CDR3 DNA reads TGTGCCAGCACCAAAATCGGGACAGCTCAAGAGACCCAGTACTTC. This codes for CASTKIGTAQETQYF. This chain joins TRBV2 and TRBJ2-5; 7 nucleotides align to TRBD1. The CDR3 is 15 residues long. Germline lookup yields CDR1 SNHLY and CDR2 FYNNEI. The J segment lost 2 bases and the V segment lost 7 bases, leaving 10 bases of the junction unmatched.

In its sample, this clone ranks as medium-sized. V and J are TRBV2 and TRBJ1-5; D might be TRBD1 (5 bases). Trimming cost V 3 bases and J 6 bases, with 12 bases left between them. The CDR3 loop spans 14 amino acids. Germline V gives CDR1 SNHLY, CDR2 FYNNEI. The CDR3 reads CASSEARDGQPQHF. The CDR3 DNA is TGTGCCAGCAGTGAGGCCAGGGACGGTCAGCCCCAGCATTTT.

The V and J genes are TRBV5-1 and TRBJ1-6; 8 bases align to TRBD1. The CDR3 runs to 14 residues. Germline trimming cut 8 bases from V and 9 bases from J; bases unmatched to any gene: 10. The germline V gene has CDR1 SGHRS and CDR2 YFSETQ. This CDR3 reads CASWTGTGSSPLHF. The CDR3, as DNA: TGCGCCAGTTGGACAGGGACGGGGTCTTCACCCCTCCACTTT.

This clone was observed once. The chain joins TRBV4-3 to TRBJ1-2; 7 bases fit TRBD1. There are 16 residues in the CDR3. Unmatched junction bases numbered 10, after V lost 1 base and J lost 5 bases. The germline gives CDR1 LGHNA, CDR2 YSLEER. The CDR3: CASSQARSWDRYGYTF. DNA for the CDR3: TGCGCCAGCAGCCAAGCTAGATCGTGGGACAGATATGGCTACACCTTC.

The rearrangement joins TRBV7-2 to TRBJ2-2; tentative D call: TRBD2 (7 bases). The CDR3 totals 17 residues. Germline CDR1 reads SGHTA; CDR2 reads FQGNSA. Trimming took off 5 bases at V and 5 bases at J, with 21 bases between the two ends. The DNA of the CDR3 is TGTGCCAGCAGCCCTAGGGGGGGTTTTGGGCTAACCGGGGAGCTGTTTTTT. It yields the protein CASSPRGGFGLTGELFF.

Only a few counts were recorded for this clone. The chain combines TRBV4-1 with TRBJ2-7, with D possibly matching TRBD1 (6 bases). V was clipped by 2 bases and J by 2 bases, with 13 bases between them. This CDR3 contains 15 residues. Germline V lookup: CDR1 MGHRA, CDR2 YSYEKL. CDR3 in DNA: TGCGCCAGCAGCCAACCTCAAGAGGGGGCCTACGAGCAGTACTTC. This sequence encodes CASSQPQEGAYEQYF.